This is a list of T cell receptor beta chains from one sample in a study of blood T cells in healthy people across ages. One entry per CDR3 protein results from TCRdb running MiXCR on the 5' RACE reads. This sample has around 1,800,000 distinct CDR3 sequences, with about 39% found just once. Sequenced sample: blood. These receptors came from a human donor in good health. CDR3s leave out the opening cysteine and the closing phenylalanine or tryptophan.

ASSRGGLGGNEQF TRBJ2-1 TRBV25-1
ASSLGPGQHNEKLF TRBJ1-4 TRBV11-3
SVYTGGGQPQH TRBJ1-5 TRBV29-1
ASSYGGATNYGYT TRBJ1-2 TRBV6-6
SALGGQETQY TRBJ2-5 TRBV20-1
SALRGEHNQPQH TRBJ1-5 TRBV20-1
ASSSGPGEQY TRBJ2-7 TRBV27
ASRGLYEQY TRBJ2-7 TRBV21-1
ASSSPDRGFNYGYT TRBJ1-2 TRBV12-3/TRBV12-4
ASSQPGQGPYEQY TRBJ2-7 TRBV3-1
ASSDQGALNNEQF TRBJ2-1 TRBV2
SVQLGGRGGETQF TRBJ2-1 TRBV29-1
SARDGISGF TRBJ2-1 TRBV20-1
ASSSILGATEKLF TRBJ1-4 TRBV7-2
ASSLAGLPEQY TRBJ2-5 TRBV11-1
SARGRPGGRNEQF TRBJ2-1 TRBV20-1
ASSLLAAPLPF TRBJ2-1 TRBV13
ASSILYNEQF TRBJ2-1 TRBV7-2
ASSLRGTRVNEQY TRBJ2-7 TRBV6-5
ASSPPGLAGGNTGELF TRBJ2-2 TRBV11-2
ASSFEGSLYGYT TRBJ1-2 TRBV5-4
ASSNLQGVGYT TRBJ1-2 TRBV21-1
SAGGMDRYTEAF TRBJ1-1 TRBV20-1
SAGPTGTDTQY TRBJ2-3 TRBV20-1